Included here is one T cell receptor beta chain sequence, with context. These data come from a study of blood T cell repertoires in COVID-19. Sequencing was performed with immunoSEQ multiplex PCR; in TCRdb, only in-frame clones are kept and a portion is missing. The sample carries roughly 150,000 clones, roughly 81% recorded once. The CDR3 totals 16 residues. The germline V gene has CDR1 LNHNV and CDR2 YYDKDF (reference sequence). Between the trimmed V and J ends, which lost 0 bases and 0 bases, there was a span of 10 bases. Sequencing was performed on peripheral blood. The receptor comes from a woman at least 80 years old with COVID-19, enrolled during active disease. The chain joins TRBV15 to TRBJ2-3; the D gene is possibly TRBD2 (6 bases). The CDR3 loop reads CATSRDSSVSTDTQYF. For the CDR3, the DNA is TGTGCCACCAGCAGAGATTCTAGCGTGAGCACAGATACGCAGTATTTT.